This T cell receptor beta chain was recorded in a study of OX40 agonist ivuxolimab in advanced cancers. Study summary: Head and neck, renal cell, melanoma or hepatocellular carcinoma were the cancers that dose-escalation patients had. Among those enrolled, mean age was roughly 55 years (range roughly 23 to 79) and over 70% were male. Study-wide findings and caveats: Antigen specificity remained undetermined for the expanded peripheral T cells.

Concerning this clone: Its target is not known.

Profiled with immunoSEQ multiplex PCR; TCRdb holds only in-frame clones, not every one. The profile covers 20,000 to 25,000 clones, with about 89% appearing a single time and around 60% taken by the ten largest. Trimming took off 1 base at V and 8 bases at J, with 13 bases between the two ends. This CDR3 comprises 14 residues. Germline values: CDR1 SGHKS, CDR2 YYEKEE (reference sequence). V and J are TRBV5-5 and TRBJ1-5; unclear D gene. The TCR originated in an adult with an advanced solid tumor such as melanoma, head and neck, liver or kidney cancer. The sequenced sample was CD4+ or CD8+ T cells sorted from blood, obtained in a trial of the OX40 agonist ivuxolimab. CDR3 sequence reads: CASSLWTGSEPQHF. For the CDR3, the DNA is TGTGCCAGCAGCTTGTGGACGGGGAGCGAGCCCCAGCATTTT.